The sequence of this T cell receptor beta chain was determined in a study of cytomegalovirus exposure and HLA in healthy donors. A remark on this clone: Antigen specificity is unknown.

Study-wide findings and caveats: The classifier was said to identify cytomegalovirus status with high specificity and sensitivity.

Germline values: CDR1 SGDLS, CDR2 YYNGEE. V was pared by 5 bases and J by 14 bases, with 14 bases between. The CDR3 is 12 amino acids. These donors were members of the roughly 110-subject validation cohort, a group separate from the roughly 670-subject first cohort. Using immunoSEQ multiplex PCR, the repertoire was profiled, and TCRdb retains in-frame clones only, with some absent. Seen here are 97,000 or so clones, less than 95% observed once, and the top ten hold 0.7% to 0.9%. The sequence came from a woman in her late teens or twenties in good health and CMV-seronegative. The sample taken for sequencing was PBMCs. The V gene is TRBV9, the J gene TRBJ1-6; D gene ambiguous. CDR3 coding DNA: TGTGCCAGCAGTCCTACTGGGGAGGCCCTCCACTTT. It yields the protein CASSPTGEALHF. Supplemented by reference TRBV9 and TRBJ1-6, the full variable domain reads DSGVTQTPKHLITATGQRVTLRCSPRSGDLSVYWYQQSLDQGLQFLIQYYNGEERAKGNILERFSAQQFPDLHSELNLSSLELGDSALYFCASSPTGEALHFGNGTRLTVT.